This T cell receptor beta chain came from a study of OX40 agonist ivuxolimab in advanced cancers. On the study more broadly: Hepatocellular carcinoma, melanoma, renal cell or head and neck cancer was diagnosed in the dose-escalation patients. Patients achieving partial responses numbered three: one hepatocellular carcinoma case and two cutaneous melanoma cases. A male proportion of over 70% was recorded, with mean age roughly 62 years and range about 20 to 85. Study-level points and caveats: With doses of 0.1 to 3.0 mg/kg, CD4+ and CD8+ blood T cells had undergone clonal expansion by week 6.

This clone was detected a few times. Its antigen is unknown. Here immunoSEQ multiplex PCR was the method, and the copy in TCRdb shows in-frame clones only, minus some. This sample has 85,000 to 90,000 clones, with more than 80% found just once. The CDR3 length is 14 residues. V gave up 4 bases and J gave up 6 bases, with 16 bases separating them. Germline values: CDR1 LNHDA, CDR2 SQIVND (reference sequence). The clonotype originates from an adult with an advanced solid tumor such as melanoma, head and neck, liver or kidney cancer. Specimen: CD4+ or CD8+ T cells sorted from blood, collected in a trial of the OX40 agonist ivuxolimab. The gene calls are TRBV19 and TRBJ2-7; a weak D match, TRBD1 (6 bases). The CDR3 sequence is CASSTRQDLSEQYF. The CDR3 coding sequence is TGTGCCAGTAGTACCCGACAGGACCTAAGCGAGCAGTACTTC.